Here is one T cell receptor beta chain with its context. Its cognate antigen is unknown. The PCR had 60 Vbeta and 13 Jbeta primers. Profiling relied on immunoSEQ multiplex PCR, and the TCRdb table lists in-frame clones only, not all of them. Here the sample spans about 190,000 clones, 80% to 85% being singletons. Germline trimming cut 1 base from V and 16 bases from J; bases unmatched to any gene: 13. CDR3 length: 15 amino acids. Germline V gene lookup returns CDR1 SGHTA and CDR2 FQGTGA. The data were obtained in a study of cytomegalovirus exposure and HLA in healthy donors. Study-wide results and caveats: V- and J-gene trimming of TCR beta was linked (in a later analysis) to a missense DCLRE1C variant.

Sequencing was performed on PBMCs. The chain recombines TRBV7-3 with TRBJ2-6, with 7 nucleotides matching TRBD1. The TCR was taken from a woman aged 40 to 55 in good health and CMV-seronegative. CDR3 region: CASSLRTTGLLGLTF. In DNA form, the CDR3 reads TGTGCCAGCAGCTTAAGGACGACAGGGTTGCTAGGGCTGACTTTC. The variable domain in full, with the rest retrieved from reference TRBV7-3 and TRBJ2-6, is GAGVSQTPSNKVTEKGKYVELRCDPISGHTALYWYRQSLGQGPEFLIYFQGTGAADDSGLPNDRFFAVRPEGSVSTLKIQRTERGDSAVYLCASSLRTTGLLGLTFGAGSRLTVL.